Listed here are 23 T cell receptor beta chains from one sample, sequenced in a study of cytotoxic CD8 clonotypes in ibrutinib-treated CLL. The repertoire was sequenced with immunoSEQ multiplex PCR; TCRdb's copy has only in-frame clones and lacks some. The sample lists about 130,000 clones; 79% were seen once. The material sequenced was PBMCs, taken after 12 months of ibrutinib treatment. The receptor source for this set is a human donor with chronic lymphocytic leukemia.

The chain links TRBV28 to TRBJ2-7, with D possibly being TRBD1 (5 bases). Germline CDR1 MDHEN, CDR2 SYDVKM. V shed 6 bases and J shed 4 bases, with 10 bases lying between them. The CDR3 extends over 12 amino acids. The CDR3 nucleotides are TGTGCCAGCAGGGGGCTGGTTTACGAGCAGTACTTC. Translation gives CASRGLVYEQYF.

The J gene is TRBJ2-1, the V gene TRBV15, with D perhaps TRBD1 or TRBD2 (5 bases each). The CDR3 has 16 amino acids. Germline V gives CDR1 LNHNV, CDR2 YYDKDF (reference sequence). Between the trimmed V and J ends, which lost 4 bases and 0 bases, there was a span of 13 bases. The CDR3 coding sequence is TGTGCCACCAGCACAATGGGGGAAAGCTCCTACAATGAGCAGTTCTTC. This gives the protein CATSTMGESSYNEQFF.

The CDR3 sequence: CASSPQGGNQPQHF. DNA for the CDR3: TGTGCCAGCAGTCCACAGGGAGGCAATCAGCCCCAGCATTTT. The genes are TRBV6-4 and TRBJ1-5; possibly TRBD1 for D (6 bases). CDR3 length equals 14 residues. Germline CDR1 reads MRHNA; CDR2 reads SNTAGT. Trimming removed 5 bases at V and 2 bases at J, with 10 bases between.

The chain carries TRBV6-6 and TRBJ1-1; D unresolved. The V gene lost 8 bases and the J gene lost 4 bases, with 20 bases spanning the gap. The germline gives CDR1 MNHNY, CDR2 SVGAGI (reference sequence). CDR3 size: 15 residues. CDR3 residues: CASLEAGGMVTEAFF. The DNA for the CDR3 is TGTGCCAGCCTTGAAGCGGGAGGGATGGTCACTGAAGCTTTCTTT.

The gene calls are TRBV7-2 and TRBJ2-3; D unresolved. The germline V gene encodes CDR1 SGHTA and CDR2 FQGNSA. With 0 bases removed from V and 5 bases from J, the gap between germline ends came to 15 bases. The length of the CDR3 is 16 residues. In nucleotides, the CDR3 is TGTGCCAGCAGCTTAGCCAGTCTGACGAAGGAAGATACGCAGTATTTT. Translation: CASSLASLTKEDTQYF. The whole variable domain, filled in from reference TRBV7-2 and TRBJ2-3, reads GAGVSQSPSNKVTEKGKDVELRCDPISGHTALYWYRQSLGQGLEFLIYFQGNSAPDKSGLPSDRFSAERTGGSVSTLTIQRTQQEDSAVYLCASSLASLTKEDTQYFGPGTRLTVL.

V and J are TRBV9 and TRBJ1-3, with D uncertain. The CDR3 runs 14 residues. V was pared by 2 bases and J by 0 bases, with 6 bases between. Germline values: CDR1 SGDLS, CDR2 YYNGEE. CDR3 bases: TGTGCCAGCAGCGTCCGGAGCTCTGGAAACACCATATATTTT. It codes for CASSVRSSGNTIYF. Full variable domain (remainder filled in from reference TRBV9 and TRBJ1-3): DSGVTQTPKHLITATGQRVTLRCSPRSGDLSVYWYQQSLDQGLQFLIQYYNGEERAKGNILERFSAQQFPDLHSELNLSSLELGDSALYFCASSVRSSGNTIYFGEGSWLTVV.

Notes on this clone: A read error may produce the germline difference seen at one junction end. The chain employs TRBV6-5 and TRBJ1-5; D is undetermined. CDR1 is MNHEY and CDR2 is SVGAGI in the germline V gene. The CDR3 spans 13 residues. CDR3 sequence (DNA): TGTGCCAGCAGTTACGACCAGAGTCAGGCCCAGCATTTT. It is translated as CASSYDQSQAQHF.

The chain is built from TRBV6-1 and TRBJ2-5, with no clear D. Germline values: CDR1 MNHNS, CDR2 SASEGT. Between the trimmed V and J ends, which lost 6 bases and 2 bases, there was a span of 13 bases. The CDR3 length is 14 residues. The CDR3 nucleotides are TGTGCCAGCAGGCGGTATGACGATCAAGAGACCCAGTACTTC. This gives the protein CASRRYDDQETQYF.

This clone appeared a few times. The rearrangement joins TRBV7-9 to TRBJ2-7; D remains ambiguous. Trimming shortened V by 1 base and J by 5 bases, and 12 bases separated the two germline ends. CDR3 size: 14 residues. The germline V gene encodes CDR1 SEHNR and CDR2 FQNEAQ (reference sequence). The CDR3 loop reads CASSLVGVKDEQYF. Here the CDR3 DNA reads TGTGCCAGCAGCTTAGTTGGGGTTAAGGACGAGCAGTACTTC.

This chain uses TRBV28 with TRBJ2-7, with TRBD2 identical over 13 bases. The CDR3 totals 14 residues. Germline V lookup: CDR1 MDHEN, CDR2 SYDVKM. J lost 4 bases, V lost 7 bases, and 4 bases had no gene match. CDR3 DNA sequence: TGTGCCAGCAAACTAGCGGGAGGGCAATACGAGCAGTACTTC. The encoded protein is CASKLAGGQYEQYF. The complete variable domain, with remaining parts taken from reference TRBV28 and TRBJ2-7, reads DVKVTQSSRYLVKRTGEKVFLECVQDMDHENMFWYRQDPGLGLRLIYFSYDVKMKEKGDIPEGYSVSREKKERFSLILESASTNQTSMYLCASKLAGGQYEQYFGPGTRLTVT.

The V call is TRBV5-4, the J call TRBJ2-4, with 8 positions matching TRBD1. The CDR3 extends over 16 amino acids. The ends lost 0 bases at V and 8 bases at J; junction bases unmatched: 10. From germline, CDR1 is SGHNT and CDR2 YYREEE (reference sequence). CDR3 in amino acids: CASSLESGTGGDIQYF. The CDR3 nucleotides read TGTGCCAGCAGCTTGGAATCTGGGACAGGCGGGGACATTCAGTACTTC.

CDR3 bases: TGTGCCAGCACCCAGACCCCCAACAATGAGCAGTTCTTC. Translation: CASTQTPNNEQFF. The chain couples TRBV6-5 to TRBJ2-1, with no clear D. In germline, CDR1 is MNHEY, CDR2 SVGAGI. The CDR3 runs 13 residues. V was trimmed by 7 bases and J by 5 bases, leaving 12 bases between them.

The V gene is TRBV7-3, the J gene TRBJ1-2, with D possibly matching TRBD1 (5 bases). The V end lost 4 bases, the J end lost 2 bases, and 17 bases lay between the germline ends. Germline CDR1 reads SGHTA; CDR2 reads FQGTGA. The CDR3 has 16 amino acids. CDR3 bases: TGTGCCAGCAGCTCCACCGGGACCAGGGAGAACTATGGCTACACCTTC. Amino acids: CASSSTGTRENYGYTF.

V gene TRBV11-3 combines with J gene TRBJ2-1; tentatively, D is TRBD2 (6 bases). The germline CDR1 and CDR2 sequences are SGHNT and YENEEA. The V and J ends lost 1 base and 5 bases respectively, with 9 bases between them. The CDR3 length is 14 residues. CDR3 protein: CASSLGRGHNEQFF. The CDR3 region has the DNA TGTGCCAGCAGCTTAGGGAGGGGCCACAATGAGCAGTTCTTC.

This clone was seen only once. The V call is TRBV10-3, the J call TRBJ2-3, with TRBD2 matching over 10 bases. This CDR3 region has 15 residues. CDR1 and CDR2 (germline): ENHRY, SYGVKD. Losses at the gene ends were 3 bases for V and 3 bases for J; bases not matched to a gene: 3. CDR3 sequence: CAISDRAGGTDTQYF. The CDR3 nucleotides read TGTGCCATCAGTGACCGAGCGGGAGGGACAGATACGCAGTATTTT.

This clone was seen a handful of times. This chain uses TRBV5-1 with TRBJ1-1; perhaps TRBD1 as D (5 bases). Germline values: CDR1 SGHRS, CDR2 YFSETQ. Trimming took off 3 bases at V and 7 bases at J, with 16 bases between the two ends. This CDR3 is built from 14 residues. The CDR3 spells CASSSDNVRGEAFF. The CDR3 DNA sequence: TGCGCCAGCAGCTCGGACAATGTAAGGGGTGAAGCTTTCTTT.

The chain couples TRBV30 to TRBJ1-2; D gene ambiguous. The V and J ends lost 7 bases and 6 bases respectively, with 3 bases between them. The CDR3 contains 8 residues. CDR1 is GTSNPN, CDR2 SVGIG, per germline (reference sequence). The DNA of the CDR3 is TGTGCCTCCAATGGCTACACCTTC. Translated, it gives CASNGYTF.

The chain uses TRBV11-1 and TRBJ2-7, with 9 bases lining up with TRBD2. This CDR3 comprises 16 residues. Germline lookup yields CDR1 SGHAT and CDR2 FQDESV (reference sequence). After removal of 5 bases from V and 3 bases from J, the junction contained 11 bases not matched to a gene. The CDR3 loop reads CASSELAGTLNYEQYF. CDR3 in DNA: TGTGCCAGCAGCGAACTAGCGGGTACTCTCAACTACGAGCAGTACTTC.

This chain uses TRBV7-6 with TRBJ2-7, with 8 bases lining up with TRBD1. Germline CDR1 reads SGHVS; CDR2 reads FNYEAQ. Germline trimming cut 0 bases from V and 0 bases from J; bases unmatched to any gene: 1. The CDR3 runs to 15 residues. The CDR3 protein is CASSLAGTGSYEQYF. In DNA form, the CDR3 reads TGTGCCAGCAGCTTAGCCGGGACAGGCTCCTACGAGCAGTACTTC.

This chain uses TRBV28 with TRBJ2-3; 7 bases align to TRBD2. The CDR3 is made up of 16 amino acids. The germline gives CDR1 MDHEN, CDR2 SYDVKM. V trimming: 6 bases; J trimming: 0 bases; junction bases outside the gene matches: 9. In nucleotides, the CDR3 is TGTGCCAGCAGCCCTCGAGCGGGGATAAGCACAGATACGCAGTATTTT. This translates into CASSPRAGISTDTQYF. Looking up the rest from reference TRBV28 and TRBJ2-3 gives the full variable domain: DVKVTQSSRYLVKRTGEKVFLECVQDMDHENMFWYRQDPGLGLRLIYFSYDVKMKEKGDIPEGYSVSREKKERFSLILESASTNQTSMYLCASSPRAGISTDTQYFGPGTRLTVL.

CDR3 nucleotides: TGCGCCAGCAGCCAAGTCGGCACATCTAATGAAAAACTGTTTTTT. Its translation is CASSQVGTSNEKLFF. This chain joins TRBV4-1 and TRBJ1-4; the D is unclear. In germline, CDR1 is MGHRA, CDR2 YSYEKL. The CDR3 is 15 residues long. V lost 1 base and J 3 bases, leaving 9 bases between the germline ends.

This clone was seen a few times. V and J are TRBV15 and TRBJ2-3; possible D gene TRBD2, 6 bases. This CDR3 spans 15 amino acids. Per germline, CDR1 LNHNV and CDR2 YYDKDF (reference sequence). V was cut by 3 bases and J by 8 bases, with 18 bases left in between. In DNA form, the CDR3 reads TGTGCCACCAGCAGGGCGCCACGGGAGCCGGGTACGCAGTATTTT. Protein: CATSRAPREPGTQYF. The full variable domain, rest sourced from reference TRBV15 and TRBJ2-3, is DAMVIQNPRYQVTQFGKPVTLSCSQTLNHNVMYWYQQKSSQAPKLLFHYYDKDFNNEADTPDNFQSRRPNTSFCFLDIRSPGLGDTAMYLCATSRAPREPGTQYFGPGTRLTVL.

Only a few counts were recorded for this clone. The chain employs TRBV7-8 and TRBJ2-1, with D unresolved. CDR3 length: 13 amino acids. In germline, CDR1 is SGHVS, CDR2 FQNEAQ. With 0 bases removed from V and 5 bases from J, the gap between germline ends came to 5 bases. The CDR3 DNA follows: TGTGCCAGCAGCTTAGCACAGCACAATGAGCAGTTCTTC. Its translation: CASSLAQHNEQFF.